The 24 T cell receptor beta chains presented below share a single source sample, sequenced in a study of beta chain features in type 1 diabetes. Every bit of the isolated RNA underwent reverse transcription, so sequencing read expressed TCRB transcripts. Sequencing was performed with immunoSEQ multiplex PCR; in TCRdb, only in-frame clones are kept and a portion is missing. Here the sample spans 130,000 to 150,000 clones, roughly 50% being singletons. Sequenced: Tregs from blood. The receptor set was obtained from a man between 18 and 35 years old in good health.

The chain couples TRBV18 to TRBJ2-1; 7 nucleotides line up with TRBD1. The CDR3 runs to 15 residues. V lost 2 bases and J lost 3; bases outside the gene matches: 4. Germline lookup yields CDR1 KGHSH and CDR2 LQKENI. The CDR3 region has the DNA TGTGCCAGCTCACCAGGACAGGCCGGCTACAATGAGCAGTTCTTC. It yields the protein CASSPGQAGYNEQFF.

This rearrangement joins TRBV5-4 to TRBJ1-1; D gene unclear. This CDR3 is built from 16 residues. The V gene lost 0 bases and the J gene lost 1 base, with 13 bases spanning the gap. Germline CDR1 SGHNT, CDR2 YYREEE (reference sequence). The CDR3 protein is CASSLGHRFGNTEAFF. CDR3 nucleotides: TGTGCCAGCAGCTTGGGTCACCGGTTTGGGAACACTGAAGCTTTCTTT.

The genes are TRBV5-4 and TRBJ1-1; TRBD1 is a possible D gene (5 bases). The CDR3 runs 13 residues. V dropped 3 bases and J dropped 4 bases, with 10 bases sitting between them. In germline, CDR1 is SGHNT, CDR2 YYREEE (reference sequence). The CDR3, as DNA: TGTGCCAGCAGCTCCCAGGGTGTCACTGAAGCTTTCTTT. Encoded protein: CASSSQGVTEAFF.

CDR3 nucleotides: TGCGCCAGCAGCTTAAGCCCGGGACAGATATACGAGCAGTACTTC. This gives the protein CASSLSPGQIYEQYF. The chain is built from TRBV5-1 and TRBJ2-7, with 7 bases that match TRBD1. This CDR3 has 15 amino acids. Trimming cost V 2 bases and J 4 bases; bases outside gene matches: 9. Germline V gives CDR1 SGHRS, CDR2 YFSETQ.

This clone was counted only a few times. The CDR3 reads CASSPDRARQPQHF. The CDR3 DNA reads as TGTGCCAGCAGTCCAGACAGGGCCCGTCAGCCCCAGCATTTT. The V call is TRBV7-2, the J call TRBJ1-5; 7 nucleotides match TRBD1. V lost 6 bases to trimming and J lost 6 bases; unmatched junction nucleotides: 8. CDR3 size: 14 residues. Per germline, CDR1 SGHTA and CDR2 FQGNSA.

This clone was counted only a few times. The chain couples TRBV7-3 to TRBJ2-1; a weak D match, TRBD2 (5 bases). The CDR3 is made up of 16 amino acids. Germline values: CDR1 SGHTA, CDR2 FQGTGA. V lost 5 bases, J lost 3 bases, and 17 bases lay in between. The CDR3 bases are TGTGCCAGCAGCCGGAAAAAGCCCGAGGGCTACAATGAGCAGTTCTTC. This codes for CASSRKKPEGYNEQFF.

The chain carries TRBV5-4 and TRBJ2-3; 7 bases fit TRBD1. Trimming removed 4 bases from V and 2 bases from J; junction bases left unmatched: 10. Germline lookup yields CDR1 SGHNT and CDR2 YYREEE (reference sequence). CDR3 length: 16 amino acids. The CDR3 region has the DNA TGTGCCAGCAGCCGAGGACAGGCGTTTTACACAGATACGCAGTATTTT. Protein: CASSRGQAFYTDTQYF.

As concerns this clone: Other DNA sequences in this specimen translate into the identical CDR3. The gene calls are TRBV5-1 and TRBJ2-1; D is undetermined. The V end lost 2 bases, the J end lost 5 bases, and 5 bases lay between the germline ends. The CDR3 totals 12 residues. CDR1 is SGHRS and CDR2 is YFSETQ in the germline V gene. CDR3 DNA: TGCGCCAGCAGCTTCCTACACAATGAGCAGTTCTTC. Translated: CASSFLHNEQFF.

V is TRBV7-3 and J is TRBJ1-1, with TRBD1 identical over 8 bases. The CDR3 runs 17 residues. The germline V gene encodes CDR1 SGHTA and CDR2 FQGTGA. The junction had 16 bases not matched to a gene; V was cut back by 5 bases and J by 5 bases. The CDR3 DNA reads TGTGCCAGCAGCACGACTCGGACGACAGGGGTTGGGACTGAAGCTTTCTTT. It translates to CASSTTRTTGVGTEAFF.

This clone has just a few counts. This sequence joins TRBV5-1 and TRBJ1-5; D not certain. The CDR3 consists of 13 residues. Germline CDR1 SGHRS, CDR2 YFSETQ. Trimming removed 3 bases at V and 0 bases at J, with 4 bases between. DNA of the CDR3: TGCGCCAGCAGCTCAGATAGCAATCAGCCCCAGCATTTT. Translation: CASSSDSNQPQHF.

This chain connects TRBV7-6 to TRBJ2-7; 7 bases line up with TRBD2. CDR3 size: 18 residues. The trim removed 1 base at V and 0 bases at J, leaving 12 bases unmatched. Germline V gives CDR1 SGHVS, CDR2 FNYEAQ. CDR3 loop: CASSLGWSGLADSYEQYF. CDR3 in DNA: TGTGCCAGCAGCTTAGGCTGGTCGGGCCTAGCGGACTCCTACGAGCAGTACTTC.

This clone has only one observation. J is TRBJ2-4 and V is TRBV2; maybe TRBD2 (5 bases). The V end was cut by 8 bases, the J end by 3 bases, with 14 bases between. Germline V gene data show CDR1 as SNHLY and CDR2 as FYNNEI. The CDR3 has 14 amino acids. The CDR3 DNA sequence: TGTGCCAGCGCCCGGGAAGGCGGCAAAAACATTCAGTACTTC. Protein sequence: CASAREGGKNIQYF.

There are a few counts of this clone. The chain employs TRBV14 and TRBJ2-4; 9 bases fit TRBD2. The J segment lost 6 bases and the V segment lost 4 bases, leaving 4 bases of the junction unmatched. The CDR3 totals 14 residues. CDR1 is SGHDN and CDR2 is FVKESK in the germline V gene. The CDR3 DNA is TGTGCCAGCAGCCCTAGCGGGATTAGAAACATTCAGTACTTC. This gives the protein CASSPSGIRNIQYF. The full variable domain, rest sourced from reference TRBV14 and TRBJ2-4, is EAGVTQFPSHSVIEKGQTVTLRCDPISGHDNLYWYRRVMGKEIKFLLHFVKESKQDESGMPNNRFLAERTGGTYSTLKVQPAELEDSGVYFCASSPSGIRNIQYFGAGTRLSVL.

This sequence joins TRBV7-9 and TRBJ2-1; TRBD2 agrees at 9 bases. The CDR3 has 17 residues. Germline V lookup: CDR1 SEHNR, CDR2 FQNEAQ (reference sequence). The ends lost 5 bases at V and 7 bases at J; junction bases unmatched: 15. The CDR3 DNA follows: TGTGCCAGCAGCCCTCTAGCGGGACCCCCCCGTGGGAATGAGCAGTTCTTC. It encodes CASSPLAGPPRGNEQFF.

The V call is TRBV4-1, the J call TRBJ2-1, with 16 bases matching TRBD2. The CDR3 runs 15 residues. Trimming at V came to 3 bases and at J to 15 bases, leaving 8 bases not matched to a gene. Germline CDR1 reads MGHRA; CDR2 reads YSYEKL. Written as DNA, the CDR3 is TGCGCCAGCAGCCAGGAGGGACTAGCGGGGGGGAGTTGGTTCTTC. Encoded protein: CASSQEGLAGGSWFF.

The gene calls are TRBV28 and TRBJ1-2; tentative D call: TRBD1 (6 bases). CDR3 length: 13 amino acids. Trimming took 6 bases from V and 3 from J, leaving 11 bases between them. Per germline, CDR1 MDHEN and CDR2 SYDVKM. CDR3 sequence (DNA): TGTGCCAGCAGGGAACAGGGCCACTATGGCTACACCTTC. This gives the protein CASREQGHYGYTF.

V gene TRBV7-3 combines with J gene TRBJ2-1; D is perhaps TRBD2 (5 bases). Per germline, CDR1 SGHTA and CDR2 FQGTGA. Trimming stripped 5 bases from V and 7 bases from J, with 9 bases between. The CDR3 consists of 12 residues. CDR3 loop: CASSGSGNEQFF. The CDR3 bases are TGTGCCAGCAGCGGGAGTGGTAATGAGCAGTTCTTC.

This rearrangement joins TRBV6-1 to TRBJ2-5; no clear D gene. Germline loops: CDR1 MNHNS, CDR2 SASEGT. Deletions cut 4 bases from V and 7 bases from J, with 16 bases between. The CDR3 is 14 residues long. The CDR3 coding sequence is TGTGCCAGCAGTGCTAGGTCTACCCGCGGGACCCAGTACTTC. Translation gives CASSARSTRGTQYF.

This chain connects TRBV27 to TRBJ1-5; 7 bases match TRBD1. Germline CDR1 is MNHEY and CDR2 is SMNVEV (reference sequence). CDR3 length: 16 amino acids. V gave up 7 bases and J gave up 4 bases; unmatched junction bases: 13. The CDR3 DNA reads TGTGCCAGCAAAAGACAGGGCGCTCTCAGGAATCAGCCCCAGCATTTT. Encoded protein: CASKRQGALRNQPQHF.

V usage is TRBV19 and J usage is TRBJ1-4, with D tentatively TRBD1 (6 bases). The CDR3 length is 15 residues. CDR1 and CDR2 (germline): LNHDA, SQIVND (reference sequence). V gave up 6 bases and J gave up 0 bases, with 11 bases separating them. As DNA, the CDR3 is TGTGCCAGTAGAGGACAGTCCACAACTAATGAAAAACTGTTTTTT. It codes for CASRGQSTTNEKLFF.

In DNA form, the CDR3 reads TGTGCCAGCAGCGTAGGCGCGGGGAGCTCCTACGAGCAGTACTTC. It translates to CASSVGAGSSYEQYF. V and J are TRBV9 and TRBJ2-7; a possible D gene is TRBD2 (6 bases). The V and J ends lost 0 bases and 0 bases respectively, with 10 bases between them. Germline V gives CDR1 SGDLS, CDR2 YYNGEE. This CDR3 is built from 15 residues.

The rearrangement joins TRBV7-3 to TRBJ2-1, with 7 nucleotides matching TRBD2. The germline V gene has CDR1 SGHTA and CDR2 FQGTGA. V shed 1 base, J shed 3 bases, and the junction held 3 bases outside the gene matches. This CDR3 region has 15 residues. CDR3 residues: CASSLRGGSYNEQFF. Written as DNA, the CDR3 is TGTGCCAGCAGCTTAAGGGGGGGGAGCTACAATGAGCAGTTCTTC. The full variable domain, in which reference TRBV7-3 and TRBJ2-1 provide the parts outside the CDR3, is GAGVSQTPSNKVTEKGKYVELRCDPISGHTALYWYRQSLGQGPEFLIYFQGTGAADDSGLPNDRFFAVRPEGSVSTLKIQRTERGDSAVYLCASSLRGGSYNEQFFGPGTRLTVL.

J is TRBJ1-2 and V is TRBV7-9; a weak D match, TRBD1 (5 bases). Deletions cut 4 bases from V and 1 base from J, with 7 bases between. The CDR3 has 13 amino acids. From germline, CDR1 is SEHNR and CDR2 FQNEAQ (reference sequence). The CDR3 region is CASSSQVNYGYTF. The CDR3 DNA sequence: TGTGCCAGCAGCTCACAGGTTAACTATGGCTACACCTTC.

The chain links TRBV5-6 to TRBJ2-7, with D perhaps matching TRBD1 (6 bases). The CDR3 is 15 residues long. Trimming shortened V by 0 bases and J by 0 bases, and 10 bases separated the two germline ends. CDR1 is SGHDT, CDR2 YYEEEE, per germline. DNA for the CDR3: TGTGCCAGCAGCTTGGTTGGGACAAACTCCTACGAGCAGTACTTC. It yields the protein CASSLVGTNSYEQYF.